This TCR beta chain was sequenced in a study of Ad26.COV2.S vaccination and SARS-CoV-2 variants. Study summary: Intramuscular Ad26.COV2.S doses were given once or twice, 56 days apart.

Noted treatment: some 20 received Ad26.COV2.S at low or high dose, single or two shots; about 5 received placebo; per-sample allocation not given. Sampling occurred on day 63 after the first vaccine or placebo injection. Vaccination used an Ad26 vector expressing Wuhan-strain SARS-CoV-2 spike. This clone was picked up one time. The antigen is unknown. The method was immunoSEQ multiplex PCR; TCRdb's version includes in-frame clones alone and lacks a portion of them. This table holds about 350,000 clones, 65% to 90% found once. Study-wide findings and caveats: Placebo recipients trailed vaccine recipients in spike-specific TCR breadth.

The TCR was taken from a person aged 18-60 years who received the Ad26.COV2.S COVID-19 vaccine or a placebo. This specimen consisted of peripheral blood, obtained in a trial of Ad26.COV2.S vaccine versus placebo.

DNA of the CDR3: TGTGCCAGCAGCTTTCTTGCAGGGCCCCAAGCAGGGCAGTATTTT. It translates to CASSFLAGPQAGQYF. The J gene is TRBJ2-3, the V gene TRBV5-4; a weak D match, TRBD1 (5 bases). Trimming took off 2 bases at V and 11 bases at J, with 21 bases between the two ends. This CDR3 has 15 amino acids. CDR1 and CDR2 from the germline V gene are SGHNT and YYREEE (reference sequence).